This entry lists 14 T cell receptor beta chains sequenced from one sample in a study of cytomegalovirus exposure and HLA in healthy donors. It was with 60 Vbeta and 13 Jbeta primers that the PCR ran. The table came from immunoSEQ multiplex PCR; TCRdb's copy has only in-frame clones and leaves some out. Among about 160,000 clones, roughly 80% were seen once, and the ten largest hold roughly 4.5%. Sequenced sample: PBMCs. Source of these receptors: a man between 50 and 59 years old in good health and CMV-seropositive.

V usage is TRBV15 and J usage is TRBJ1-1, with unresolved D. Germline V gene data show CDR1 as LNHNV and CDR2 as YYDKDF (reference sequence). Trimming took 3 bases from V and 4 from J, leaving 12 bases between them. This CDR3 spans 14 amino acids. CDR3 coding DNA: TGTGCCACCAGCAGGGATCGGTCGGGCACTGAAGCTTTCTTT. This codes for CATSRDRSGTEAFF.

The V gene is TRBV5-1, the J gene TRBJ1-1; 8 nucleotides match TRBD1. V shed 1 base, J shed 3 bases, and the junction held 8 bases outside the gene matches. Per the germline V gene, CDR1 is SGHRS and CDR2 is YFSETQ. This CDR3 spans 16 amino acids. The DNA of the CDR3 is TGCGCCAGCAGCTTGTTAGGACAGGGCGTGTACACTGAAGCTTTCTTT. Amino acids: CASSLLGQGVYTEAFF.

The chain is built from TRBV30 and TRBJ2-1; TRBD2 matches at 13 bases. V shed 3 bases and J 7 bases; nucleotides not matched to a gene: 3. In germline, CDR1 is GTSNPN, CDR2 SVGIG (reference sequence). The CDR3 totals 14 residues. CDR3 coding DNA: TGTGCCTGGAGCGGACTAGCGGGAGCTAATGAGCAGTTCTTC. As protein: CAWSGLAGANEQFF. The full variable domain, its missing parts supplied by reference TRBV30 and TRBJ2-1, is SQTIHQWPATLVQPVGSPLSLECTVEGTSNPNLYWYRQAAGRGLQLLFYSVGIGQISSEVPQNLSASRPQDRQFILSSKKLLLSDSGFYLCAWSGLAGANEQFFGPGTRLTVL.

This chain links TRBV11-2 with TRBJ1-4, with a tentative D call TRBD1 (5 bases). From germline, CDR1 is SGHAT and CDR2 FQNNGV. Trimming removed 1 base from V and 1 base from J, with 7 bases in between. The CDR3 is made up of 15 amino acids. Here the CDR3 reads CASSLVGQTNEKLFF. For the CDR3, the DNA is TGTGCCAGCAGCTTAGTGGGGCAAACTAATGAAAAACTGTTTTTT.

J is TRBJ1-3 and V is TRBV6-5; 10 nucleotides agree with TRBD1. With V trimmed by 0 bases and J by 4 bases, 3 bases remained unmatched. From germline, CDR1 is MNHEY and CDR2 SVGAGI. This CDR3 has 16 amino acids. In DNA form, the CDR3 reads TGTGCCAGCAGTTACTCGACAGGGGGCAGCGGAAACACCATATATTTT. Its translation is CASSYSTGGSGNTIYF.

V and J are TRBV9 and TRBJ1-4, with D possibly matching TRBD1 (6 bases). V dropped 0 bases and J dropped 5 bases, with 11 bases sitting between them. CDR3 length equals 15 residues. Germline V gene data show CDR1 as SGDLS and CDR2 as YYNGEE. CDR3: CASSVVGQGNEKLFF. DNA for the CDR3: TGTGCCAGCAGCGTAGTAGGTCAGGGGAATGAAAAACTGTTTTTT. The variable domain in full, with the rest retrieved from reference TRBV9 and TRBJ1-4, is DSGVTQTPKHLITATGQRVTLRCSPRSGDLSVYWYQQSLDQGLQFLIQYYNGEERAKGNILERFSAQQFPDLHSELNLSSLELGDSALYFCASSVVGQGNEKLFFGSGTQLSVL.

The chain has TRBV7-9 and TRBJ1-1; D gene ambiguous. The CDR3 covers 11 residues. The V end lost 5 bases, the J end lost 7 bases, and 8 bases lay between the germline ends. Germline CDR1 reads SEHNR; CDR2 reads FQNEAQ (reference sequence). The CDR3 reads CASSPSVEAFF. In DNA, the CDR3 is TGTGCCAGCAGCCCTAGCGTTGAAGCTTTCTTT. Filled out from reference TRBV7-9 and TRBJ1-1, the complete variable domain reads DTGVSQNPRHKITKRGQNVTFRCDPISEHNRLYWYRQTLGQGPEFLTYFQNEAQLEKSRLLSDRFSAERPKGSFSTLEIQRTEQGDSAMYLCASSPSVEAFFGQGTRLTVV.

J is TRBJ2-5 and V is TRBV2, with D tentatively TRBD2 (6 bases). The J call may be faulty, since TRBJ2-7 better matches the DNA end. Germline assignment: CDR1 SNHLY and CDR2 FYNNEI. The CDR3 extends over 14 amino acids. This CDR3 reads CASSDLRGVNEQYF. The CDR3 DNA follows: TGTGCCAGCAGTGATTTGCGGGGTGTCAACGAGCAGTACTTC.

The chain has TRBV28 and TRBJ2-1; 9 bases are a match to TRBD2. Germline-derived CDR1 and CDR2 are MDHEN and SYDVKM. The CDR3 consists of 16 residues. The V and J ends lost 6 bases and 1 base, in that order; junction bases with no gene match: 7. In DNA form, the CDR3 reads TGTGCCAGCAGAGATCCGGGACTAGCATCCTACAATGAGCAGTTCTTC. It is translated as CASRDPGLASYNEQFF.

The rearrangement joins TRBV29-1 to TRBJ2-1, with D unclear. In germline, CDR1 is SQVTM, CDR2 ANQGSEA. Deletions cut 1 base from V and 0 bases from J, with 10 bases between. The CDR3 consists of 15 residues. CDR3 amino acids: CSVEGTTRSYNEQFF. Written as DNA, the CDR3 is TGCAGCGTTGAAGGCACTACCCGCTCCTACAATGAGCAGTTCTTC.

The chain joins TRBV5-4 to TRBJ1-1; D is unclear. The CDR3 sequence is 15 residues long. Trimming pared 0 bases from V and 2 bases from J, leaving 11 bases between. Per the germline V gene, CDR1 is SGHNT and CDR2 is YYREEE (reference sequence). The CDR3 DNA follows: TGTGCCAGCAGCTTGGACACGTATTTCAACACTGAAGCTTTCTTT. Its protein is CASSLDTYFNTEAFF.

The chain links TRBV5-5 to TRBJ2-7; D is possibly TRBD2 (5 bases). V was pared by 0 bases and J by 3 bases, with 10 bases between. Germline CDR1 reads SGHKS; CDR2 reads YYEKEE (reference sequence). This CDR3 spans 14 amino acids. In DNA form, the CDR3 reads TGTGCCAGCAGCTTGGTCGGAGGAGACTACGAGCAGTACTTC. Encoded protein: CASSLVGGDYEQYF.

This clone was found a few times. The rearrangement uses TRBV5-4 and TRBJ2-5; 10 bases line up with TRBD2. CDR3 length equals 16 residues. Germline lookup yields CDR1 SGHNT and CDR2 YYREEE (reference sequence). Germline trimming cut 1 base from V and 1 base from J; bases unmatched to any gene: 4. DNA of the CDR3: TGTGCCAGCAGCTTGATAGCGGGAGGCCCCCAAGAGACCCAGTACTTC. Translation: CASSLIAGGPQETQYF.

CDR3: CASSQRTSGLYQETQYF. The CDR3 nucleotides read TGCGCCAGCAGCCAAAGGACTAGCGGGTTGTACCAAGAGACCCAGTACTTC. This chain joins TRBV4-1 and TRBJ2-5; TRBD2 agrees at 11 bases. Trimming at V came to 2 bases and at J to 0 bases, leaving 5 bases not matched to a gene. The germline gives CDR1 MGHRA, CDR2 YSYEKL. The CDR3 has 17 residues.